The 23 T cell receptor beta chains presented below share a single source sample, sequenced in a study of cytomegalovirus exposure and HLA in healthy donors. Produced via immunoSEQ multiplex PCR; TCRdb's table is partial and in-frame only. The sample contains hundreds of thousands of clones, around 87% of which appear only once. Sequencing was performed on PBMCs. The receptors shown here come from a woman under 30 in good health and CMV-seropositive.

The chain recombines TRBV6-5 with TRBJ2-5, with 7 nucleotides matching TRBD1. CDR1 and CDR2 (germline): MNHEY, SVGAGI. This CDR3 has 16 residues. J was trimmed by 2 bases and V by 2 bases; bases with no gene match: 8. For the CDR3, the DNA is TGTGCCAGCAGTTACAGGCAGGGGGAGTATCAAGAGACCCAGTACTTC. Its translation: CASSYRQGEYQETQYF.

The rearrangement uses TRBV5-1 and TRBJ1-1; 8 nucleotides align to TRBD1. The CDR3 loop spans 15 amino acids. J was trimmed by 5 bases and V by 2 bases; bases with no gene match: 8. The germline V gene has CDR1 SGHRS and CDR2 YFSETQ. CDR3 DNA sequence: TGCGCCAGCAGCTTCGCCGGACAGGGAGGAACTGAAGCTTTCTTT. Protein product: CASSFAGQGGTEAFF.

The chain employs TRBV5-1 and TRBJ1-2; the D gene is possibly TRBD1 (5 bases). Germline CDR1 and CDR2: SGHRS and YFSETQ. The CDR3 runs to 14 residues. V was pared by 5 bases and J by 7 bases, with 18 bases between. In DNA, the CDR3 is TGCGCCAGCAGTCAAGACGGGCAGGGAGGTGGCTACACCTTC. Translated: CASSQDGQGGGYTF.

The chain carries TRBV11-2 and TRBJ2-7, with D perhaps matching TRBD2 (5 bases). CDR3 length equals 16 residues. Between the trimmed V and J ends, which lost 4 bases and 4 bases, there was a span of 20 bases. The germline CDR1 and CDR2 sequences are SGHAT and FQNNGV. The CDR3 DNA sequence: TGTGCCAGCAGCTATGATTCTGGGGAGAACCTATACGAGCAGTACTTC. Its translation is CASSYDSGENLYEQYF.

This chain connects TRBV11-2 to TRBJ1-2; maybe TRBD1 (6 bases). The CDR3 is made up of 16 amino acids. V lost 6 bases and J lost 2, with 19 bases in between. Germline loops: CDR1 SGHAT, CDR2 FQNNGV. As DNA, the CDR3 is TGTGCCAGCAGGGACTCGGGGGGCGAACTCAACTATGGCTACACCTTC. Its protein is CASRDSGGELNYGYTF.

The rearrangement links TRBV5-1 to TRBJ1-5; D is possibly TRBD1 (5 bases). Trimming removed 0 bases at V and 2 bases at J, with 9 bases between. Germline lookup yields CDR1 SGHRS and CDR2 YFSETQ. The CDR3 contains 15 residues. DNA for the CDR3: TGCGCCAGCAGCTTGGAAGGGGTTGGCAATCAGCCCCAGCATTTT. Translated: CASSLEGVGNQPQHF.

The CDR3 DNA sequence: TGCGCCAGCAGCCAGGGGGGGCGTAGTGGAAACACCATATATTTT. Encoded protein: CASSQGGRSGNTIYF. This chain links TRBV4-1 with TRBJ1-3; maybe TRBD1 (6 bases). Germline V lookup: CDR1 MGHRA, CDR2 YSYEKL. The CDR3 has 15 residues. Trimming left V 3 bases short and J 3 bases short, with 12 bases between.

The CDR3 coding sequence is TGCGCCAGCAGCTCTAAGCGGAGCACTAGCACAGATACGCAGTATTTT. The encoded protein is CASSSKRSTSTDTQYF. The gene calls are TRBV5-1 and TRBJ2-3, with D perhaps matching TRBD2 (5 bases). V lost 3 bases and J 0 bases, leaving 14 bases between the germline ends. The germline gives CDR1 SGHRS, CDR2 YFSETQ. The CDR3 spans 16 residues.

The rearrangement joins TRBV27 to TRBJ2-7; 7 bases line up with TRBD2. The germline V gene encodes CDR1 MNHEY and CDR2 SMNVEV (reference sequence). Germline trimming cut 6 bases from V and 3 bases from J; bases unmatched to any gene: 11. The CDR3 is 15 amino acids. In DNA form, the CDR3 reads TGTGCCAGCAGGTTGTCTATTGGGGGGGACTACGAGCAGTACTTC. Amino acid sequence: CASRLSIGGDYEQYF.

The V gene is TRBV27, the J gene TRBJ1-2; 8 bases fit TRBD1. Germline V lookup: CDR1 MNHEY, CDR2 SMNVEV (reference sequence). This CDR3 has 13 amino acids. The junction had 4 bases not matched to a gene; V was cut back by 2 bases and J by 8 bases. The CDR3 DNA reads TGTGCCAGCAGTTTAGGGTCAGGGGGCGGCTACACCTTC. Translating gives CASSLGSGGGYTF.

For this clone: At one boundary the junction diverges from the germline segment, which might be a read error. The V and J genes are TRBV5-1 and TRBJ2-1, with D possibly being TRBD2 (6 bases). The CDR3 runs to 15 residues. The germline CDR1 and CDR2 sequences are SGHRS and YFSETQ. CDR3 bases: TGCGCCACCAGCTTGGAGGGACTTACCTACAATGAGCAGTTCTTC. Translating it yields CATSLEGLTYNEQFF.

This clone was counted once. The chain employs TRBV5-6 and TRBJ1-2; D possibly corresponds to TRBD1 (6 bases). This CDR3 spans 16 amino acids. Between the trimmed V and J ends, which lost 0 bases and 4 bases, there was a span of 16 bases. The V gene's germline CDR1 is SGHDT and CDR2 YYEEEE. The CDR3 here is CASSLGIGRGSYGYTF. CDR3 coding DNA: TGTGCCAGCAGCTTGGGTATAGGCAGGGGAAGCTATGGCTACACCTTC. The full variable domain, its missing parts supplied by reference TRBV5-6 and TRBJ1-2, is DAGVTQSPTHLIKTRGQQVTLRCSPKSGHDTVSWYQQALGQGPQFIFQYYEEEERQRGNFPDRFSGHQFPNYSSELNVNALLLGDSALYLCASSLGIGRGSYGYTFGSGTRLTVV.

J is TRBJ1-1 and V is TRBV7-3, with 9 bases that match TRBD1. In germline, CDR1 is SGHTA, CDR2 FQGTGA. V shed 3 bases and J 0 bases; nucleotides not matched to a gene: 2. This CDR3 contains 15 residues. DNA of the CDR3: TGTGCCAGCAGCTTGGGGACAGGGATGAACACTGAAGCTTTCTTT. It translates to CASSLGTGMNTEAFF.

The chain is built from TRBV12-5 and TRBJ1-3; D call uncertain. The ends were cut back, 0 bases at V and 0 bases at J, with 6 bases in the middle. The V gene's germline CDR1 is LGHNT and CDR2 FRNRAP. The CDR3 is 15 residues long. Here the CDR3 reads CASGLVLPSGNTIYF. As DNA, the CDR3 is TGTGCTAGTGGTTTGGTACTGCCCTCTGGAAACACCATATATTTT.

The chain links TRBV5-1 to TRBJ2-7, with 9 positions matching TRBD2. The CDR3 consists of 16 residues. In germline, CDR1 is SGHRS, CDR2 YFSETQ. Trimming cost V 4 bases and J 0 bases; bases outside gene matches: 8. DNA of the CDR3: TGCGCCAGCAGCGTGACTAGCGGCCACAGCTCCTACGAGCAGTACTTC. It specifies CASSVTSGHSSYEQYF.

This chain connects TRBV28 to TRBJ1-2, with TRBD1 matching over 9 bases. This CDR3 has 15 residues. V lost 6 bases and J lost 3; bases outside the gene matches: 8. Germline V gene sequence: CDR1 MDHEN, CDR2 SYDVKM. CDR3 sequence: CASRRQGEGDYGYTF. The DNA for the CDR3 is TGTGCCAGCAGGCGACAGGGGGAAGGCGACTATGGCTACACCTTC.

This sequence joins TRBV4-2 and TRBJ1-5; D not certain. V shed 0 bases and J shed 6 bases, with 18 bases lying between them. Per the germline V gene, CDR1 is LGHNA and CDR2 is YNFKEQ. This CDR3 contains 17 residues. CDR3 sequence: CASSQEDGRLGSQPQHF. The CDR3 DNA reads as TGTGCCAGCAGCCAAGAAGACGGCAGGTTAGGGAGTCAGCCCCAGCATTTT.

This chain's CDR3 is CASSTQQGANPYNEQFF. As DNA, the CDR3 is TGTGCCAGCAGCACCCAACAGGGGGCTAATCCCTACAATGAGCAGTTCTTC. The rearrangement uses TRBV7-9 and TRBJ2-1; 9 nucleotides match TRBD1. The CDR3 covers 17 residues. Looked up from germline, CDR1 is SEHNR and CDR2 is FQNEAQ (reference sequence). Trimming removed 5 bases from V and 2 bases from J; junction bases left unmatched: 10.

V usage is TRBV29-1 and J usage is TRBJ2-3; TRBD1 aligns across 8 bases. Germline CDR1 and CDR2: SQVTM and ANQGSEA. The CDR3 contains 14 residues. The junction had 6 bases not matched to a gene; V was cut back by 5 bases and J by 2 bases. DNA for the CDR3: TGCAGCGTTCGTAACAGGGGGGACACAGATACGCAGTATTTT. The encoded protein is CSVRNRGDTDTQYF.

J is TRBJ2-7 and V is TRBV19; 7 bases agree with TRBD1. The CDR3 extends over 13 amino acids. Germline values: CDR1 LNHDA, CDR2 SQIVND (reference sequence). V shed 4 bases and J 6 bases; nucleotides not matched to a gene: 6. CDR3 sequence (DNA): TGTGCCAGTAGTAGACAGGGTAGGCGCGAGCAGTACTTC. Its translation is CASSRQGRREQYF.

This chain uses TRBV2 with TRBJ1-5; 9 bases agree with TRBD1. J gave up 10 bases and V 4 bases, and 8 bases lay outside the gene matches. The CDR3 loop spans 14 amino acids. Germline V gives CDR1 SNHLY, CDR2 FYNNEI. CDR3 nucleotides: TGTGCCAGCAGTGGAGGGACAGGGAATGACCCCCAGCATTTT. This encodes CASSGGTGNDPQHF.

This chain uses TRBV27 with TRBJ2-3, with D tentatively TRBD2 (5 bases). CDR3 size: 15 residues. Germline values: CDR1 MNHEY, CDR2 SMNVEV (reference sequence). V shed 8 bases and J shed 0 bases, with 15 bases lying between them. The CDR3 DNA follows: TGTGCCAGCTTTCTTCGGCGGACTAGCACAGATACGCAGTATTTT. It specifies CASFLRRTSTDTQYF.

This CDR3 is CASHPGGTGGVGNTIYF. The CDR3 DNA follows: TGTGCCAGCCACCCGGGCGGGACAGGGGGCGTGGGAAACACCATATATTTT. The gene calls are TRBV28 and TRBJ1-3, with 12 bases lining up with TRBD1. Unmatched junction bases numbered 12, after V lost 8 bases and J lost 4 bases. The CDR3 is 17 amino acids. From germline, CDR1 is MDHEN and CDR2 SYDVKM.